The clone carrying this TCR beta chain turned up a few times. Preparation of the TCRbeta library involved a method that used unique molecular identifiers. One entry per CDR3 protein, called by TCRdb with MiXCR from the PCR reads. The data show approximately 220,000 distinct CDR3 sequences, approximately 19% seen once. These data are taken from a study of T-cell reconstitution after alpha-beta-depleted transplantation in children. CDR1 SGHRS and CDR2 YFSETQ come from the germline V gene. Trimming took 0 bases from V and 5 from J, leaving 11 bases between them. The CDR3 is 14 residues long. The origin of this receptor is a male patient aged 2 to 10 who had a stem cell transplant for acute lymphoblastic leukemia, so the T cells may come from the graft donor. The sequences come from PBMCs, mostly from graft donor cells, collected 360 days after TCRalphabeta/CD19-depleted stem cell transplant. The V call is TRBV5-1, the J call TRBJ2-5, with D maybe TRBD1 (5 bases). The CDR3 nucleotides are TGCGCCAGCAGCTTGGACCAGGGAAAGGAGACCCAGTACTTC. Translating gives CASSLDQGKETQYF.